This T cell receptor beta chain was observed in a study of OX40 agonist ivuxolimab in advanced cancers. Study-wide context: Ivuxolimab was a fully human IgG2 agonistic monoclonal antibody targeting the costimulatory receptor OX40 (CD134). Intravenous ivuxolimab was administered to patients every 2 weeks at six dose levels: 0.01, 0.1, 0.3, 1.5, 3 and 10 mg/kg. Among the roughly 50 dose-escalation patients, about 19 had hepatocellular carcinoma, approximately 15 melanoma, 9 renal cell carcinoma and 9 head and neck cancer. A male proportion of roughly 80% and a mean age of about 60 years, ranging from about 23 to 79, were recorded for the dose-escalation cohort. Prior anti-PD-1, anti-PD-L1 or anti-CTLA-4 therapy was permitted, and checkpoint inhibitors had been received by roughly two fifths of dose-escalation patients. Partial responses occurred in three dose-escalation patients: two with cutaneous melanoma and one with hepatocellular carcinoma. The point of sequencing TCRbeta in the periphery was to test whether ivuxolimab changed TCR sequence diversity and drove clonal T-cell expansion. The paper reports the monotherapy dose-escalation portion (N of about 50 patients) of the phase I ivuxolimab trial. Paper-wide results and their limitations: After ivuxolimab, expanded clones were on average more numerous among CD8+ T cells than among CD4+ T cells. At doses from 0.1 to 3.0 mg/kg, clonal expansion was seen in both CD4+ and CD8+ blood T cells between baseline and week 6. Low levels of normalized T-cell clonal expansion were also shown by some nonresponding patients. In partial responders in the 0.1-3.0 mg/kg groups, normalized peripheral clonal expansion was found to be among the lowest, especially among CD8+ T cells. Antigen specificity was not determined for the clonally expanded peripheral T cells.

In its sample, this clone was seen once. Its antigen has not been determined. Base qualities are not recorded, but no much larger clone differs from it by a single base. For sequencing of the TCRbeta CDR3 region, genomic DNA was extracted from the sorted cells. The immunoSEQ Assay was used to sequence the TCRbeta CDR3 regions. The source is immuneACCESS, and TCRdb retained only in-frame sequences with V and J called. Part of the clones is not carried over; for the studies checked, unresolved V genes explain less than half of this, and the remainder is unexplained. The sample contains 60,000 to 100,000 clones, roughly 92% of them found a single time. The top ten clones comprise 11% of the sample. The CDR3 goes from the cysteine to the phenylalanine over 14 residues. Only the CDR3 region is kept as DNA, spanning 42 bases read in frame from base 1. CDR1 is given as SGHDT and CDR2 as YYEEEE, both from the germline V gene. The junction carries 12 bases between V and J, which are trimmed by 3 bases and 2 bases respectively.

Patients with a history of autoimmune disease or receiving systemic immunosuppression were excluded from the trial. In every dose cohort, peripheral blood was drawn for TCR sequencing at baseline, cycle 4 day 1, and cycle 7 day 1. Samples came from an open-label, multicenter, first-in-human phase I dose-escalation trial of ivuxolimab. Adults with locally advanced or metastatic melanoma, renal cell, hepatocellular, or head and neck squamous cell carcinoma were enrolled in the trial. CD4+ and CD8+ T cells were sorted separately from peripheral blood before TCR sequencing. This clonotype was obtained from an adult with an advanced solid tumor such as melanoma, head and neck, liver or kidney cancer. The rearrangement combines TRBV5-6 with TRBJ2-7, with the D call tentatively TRBD1 or TRBD2, each fitting 5 bases. Sequencing was performed on CD4+ or CD8+ T cells sorted from blood, taken in a trial of the OX40 agonist ivuxolimab. DNA sequence: TGTGCCAGCAGCTCGGGACGCAAAACCTACGAGCAGTACTTC. It specifies CASSSGRKTYEQYF.